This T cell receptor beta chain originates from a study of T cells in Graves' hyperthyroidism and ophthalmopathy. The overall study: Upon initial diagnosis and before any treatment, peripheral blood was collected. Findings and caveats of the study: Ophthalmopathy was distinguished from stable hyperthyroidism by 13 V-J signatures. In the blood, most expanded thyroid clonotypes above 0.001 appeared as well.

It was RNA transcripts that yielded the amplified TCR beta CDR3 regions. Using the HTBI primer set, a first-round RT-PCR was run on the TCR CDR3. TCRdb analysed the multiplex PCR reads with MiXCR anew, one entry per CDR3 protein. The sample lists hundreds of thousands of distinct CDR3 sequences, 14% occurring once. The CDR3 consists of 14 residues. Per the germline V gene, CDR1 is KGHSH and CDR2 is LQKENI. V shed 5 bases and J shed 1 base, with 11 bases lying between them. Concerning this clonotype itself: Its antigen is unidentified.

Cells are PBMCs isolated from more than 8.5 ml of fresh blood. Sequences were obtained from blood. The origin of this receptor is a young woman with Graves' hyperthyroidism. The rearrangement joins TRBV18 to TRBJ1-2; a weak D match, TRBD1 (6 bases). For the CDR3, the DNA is TGTGCCAGCTCAGCATACAGGGATAACTATGGCTACACCTTC. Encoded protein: CASSAYRDNYGYTF.